Given below is one T cell receptor beta chain in context. Original processing notes: Estimates of nucleated cell counts were drawn from the amplification of reference gene primers. The protocol was immunoSEQ multiplex PCR, while the TCRdb copy is restricted to in-frame clones and leaves out a portion. V and J calls and clone size are copied from that table; D and trimming were computed from the DNA. This sample has approximately 83,000 clones, with approximately 77% found just once. This sample was included in a study of blood T cell repertoires in COVID-19. Whole-study context: Sites across the United States, Italy and Spain contributed samples from acute and convalescent COVID-19. From T cells, B-cell-depleted T cells, or PBMCs came the material, which was cDNA or gDNA.

The V gene end was trimmed by 3 bases and the J gene end by 8 bases; junction bases not matched to a gene: 6. The CDR3 has 15 residues. Germline V CDR1 and CDR2: KGHDR, SFDVKD. The source material was peripheral blood. The TCR comes from a woman aged 80 or older with acute or convalescent COVID-19. J is TRBJ2-1 and V is TRBV24-1, with TRBD1 matching over 10 bases. CDR3 in amino acids: CATSDPRQGAHEQFF. The CDR3 DNA sequence: TGTGCCACCAGTGATCCGAGACAGGGGGCTCATGAGCAGTTCTTC.